Listed below are T cell receptor beta chains from one sample, sequenced in a study of blood T cell repertoires in COVID-19. Libraries were prepared by immunoSEQ multiplex PCR; TCRdb keeps only in-frame clonotypes and omits some of them. The sample yields 100,000 to 150,000 clones, about 85% seen once. Material: peripheral blood. The receptor set was obtained from a man aged 40-49 years with active or convalescent COVID-19. CDR3s include the opening cysteine and the closing phenylalanine or tryptophan. The D gene is left open where the match is weak. Some rows mark clone size as missing; the rest say once, few, many or name a class of expanded clone.

j_call,d_call,v_call,clone_size,cdr3_aa,cdr3_nt
TRBJ2-2,TRBD2,TRBV18,.,CATSAAGENTGELFF,TGTGCCACCTCCGCTGCGGGGGAGAACACCGGGGAGCTGTTTTTT
TRBJ2-3,TRBD1,TRBV25-1,few,CASSVGQGASTDTQYF,TGTGCCAGCAGTGTCGGACAGGGGGCTTCTACAGATACGCAGTATTTT
TRBJ2-7,.,TRBV11-2,.,CASTGAYEQYF,TGTGCCAGCACGGGAGCCTACGAGCAGTACTTC
TRBJ1-3,TRBD1,TRBV19,once,CASSIDRGLDTIYF,TGTGCCAGTAGTATCGACAGGGGGCTGGACACCATATATTTT
TRBJ2-1,TRBD2,TRBV7-2,.,CASSYQRGARNEQFF,TGTGCCAGCAGCTACCAGCGGGGGGCGCGCAATGAGCAGTTCTTC
TRBJ1-3,TRBD1,TRBV7-9,.,CASSLAGTGFSGNTIYF,TGTGCCAGCAGCTTAGCGGGGACAGGGTTCTCTGGAAACACCATATATTTT
TRBJ2-3,TRBD2,TRBV6-1,.,CASSEALMRGGPDTQYF,TGTGCCAGCAGTGAAGCGCTGATGCGGGGGGGCCCAGATACGCAGTATTTT
TRBJ2-5,TRBD1,TRBV30,once,CAWSRTGVKGETQYF,TGTGCCTGGAGCCGAACAGGGGTGAAGGGAGAGACCCAGTACTTC
TRBJ1-1,TRBD1,TRBV6-1,.,CASRVGQAMNTEAFF,TGTGCCAGCAGAGTAGGACAGGCCATGAACACTGAAGCTTTCTTT
TRBJ2-7,TRBD1,TRBV27,.,CASKRDRGFSYEQYF,TGTGCCAGCAAACGGGACAGGGGTTTTTCCTACGAGCAGTACTTC
TRBJ1-4,TRBD1,TRBV10-3,.,CAILDRVNEKLFF,TGTGCCATATTAGACAGGGTTAATGAAAAACTGTTTTTT
TRBJ2-1,TRBD2,TRBV7-9,.,CASRDPSGGPNEQFF,TGTGCCAGCAGAGACCCTAGCGGGGGACCCAATGAGCAGTTCTTC
TRBJ1-2,TRBD1,TRBV19,few,CASSIARDRGQGYTF,TGTGCCAGTAGTATAGCACGGGACAGGGGGCAAGGCTACACCTTC
TRBJ1-1,TRBD1,TRBV5-1,few,CASSFSGGWNTEAFF,TGCGCCAGCAGCTTCTCAGGGGGCTGGAACACTGAAGCTTTCTTT
TRBJ1-4,.,TRBV6-6,.,CASRPGGPNEKLFF,TGTGCCAGCCGGCCCGGAGGCCCCAATGAAAAACTGTTTTTT
TRBJ2-7,TRBD2,TRBV6-5,once,CASSYSSSGGDYEQYF,TGTGCCAGCAGTTACTCGTCTAGCGGGGGTGACTACGAGCAGTACTTC
TRBJ2-1,.,TRBV7-3,few,CASSLGSGVNEQFF,TGTGCCAGCAGCTTAGGGTCAGGGGTCAATGAGCAGTTCTTC
TRBJ2-3,TRBD2,TRBV5-1,.,CASSPGTSGGATDTQYF,TGCGCCAGTAGCCCCGGGACTAGCGGGGGGGCCACAGATACGCAGTATTTT
TRBJ2-7,TRBD1,TRBV2,.,CASSGWDSVDEQYF,TGTGCCAGCAGTGGTTGGGACAGTGTGGACGAGCAGTACTTC
TRBJ2-3,.,TRBV5-1,.,CASRGGSSFSTDTQYF,TGCGCCAGCAGAGGCGGGTCCTCCTTTAGCACAGATACGCAGTATTTT
TRBJ1-3,.,TRBV7-7,.,CASSLDGSSGNTIYF,TGTGCTAGCAGCCTTGACGGGTCCTCTGGAAACACCATATATTTT
TRBJ1-1,.,TRBV21-1,.,CASSLGQGALNTEAFF,TGTGCCAGCAGCCTCGGACAGGGGGCATTAAACACTGAAGCTTTCTTT
TRBJ1-2,TRBD1,TRBV30,.,CAWSLTGGYGYTF,TGTGCCTGGAGTTTGACAGGGGGCTATGGCTACACCTTC
TRBJ1-2,.,TRBV7-2,.,CASSKVGNYGYTF,TGTGCCAGCAGCAAAGTCGGTAACTATGGCTACACCTTC
TRBJ1-6,.,TRBV7-2,.,CASSLATAGNSPLHF,TGTGCCAGCAGCTTAGCAACTGCAGGGAACTCACCCCTCCACTTT
TRBJ1-6,.,TRBV5-1,.,CASSLEPRSVGGPDSPLHF,TGCGCCAGCAGCTTGGAACCTCGGAGCGTAGGGGGTCCGGATTCACCCCTCCACTTT
TRBJ2-2,TRBD2,TRBV5-4,.,CASSLGAGANTGELFF,TGTGCCAGCAGCTTGGGAGCGGGGGCGAACACCGGGGAGCTGTTTTTT
TRBJ1-3,.,TRBV10-3,.,CAITDYSGNTIYF,TGTGCCATCACTGATTACTCTGGAAACACCATATATTTT
TRBJ2-1,.,TRBV24-1,.,CATKQDNEQFF,TGTGCCACCAAACAGGACAATGAGCAGTTCTTC
TRBJ2-7,.,TRBV3-1/TRBV3-2,.,CASSQGKTWYEQYF,TGTGCCAGCAGCCAAGGCAAGACATGGTACGAGCAGTACTTC
TRBJ1-5,.,TRBV5-4,.,CASSLGGGNRSQPQHF,TGTGCCAGCAGCTTGGGCGGGGGGAATAGGAGTCAGCCCCAGCATTTT
TRBJ1-4,.,TRBV25-1,.,CASENSATNEKLFF,TGTGCCAGCGAAAACAGTGCAACTAATGAAAAACTGTTTTTT
TRBJ1-2,.,TRBV24-1,.,CATSDATTGYGYTF,TGTGCCACCAGTGATGCTACTACAGGGTATGGCTACACCTTC
TRBJ2-7,TRBD1,TRBV5-6,.,CASSLRAGQGEIYEQYF,TGTGCCAGCAGCTTGAGGGCTGGACAGGGGGAAATTTACGAGCAGTACTTC
TRBJ2-5,.,TRBV7-8,.,CASSLARVQGRETQYF,TGTGCCAGCAGCTTAGCTCGGGTCCAGGGTCGAGAGACCCAGTACTTC
TRBJ1-1,TRBD1,TRBV3-1/TRBV3-2,.,CASSRLTGGLAEAFF,TGTGCCAGCAGCCGGTTAACAGGGGGCCTCGCTGAAGCTTTCTTT
TRBJ2-7,TRBD1,TRBV4-2,.,CASSQGDSDYEQYF,TGTGCCAGCAGCCAAGGGGACAGTGACTACGAGCAGTACTTC
TRBJ2-7,.,TRBV6-6,.,CASSPNPVRGEQYF,TGTGCCAGCAGTCCCAACCCTGTACGGGGCGAGCAGTACTTC
TRBJ2-7,.,TRBV11-2,.,CASSLVLGSHEQYF,TGTGCCAGCAGCTTAGTGCTAGGGAGTCACGAGCAGTACTTC
TRBJ2-3,.,TRBV5-1,.,CASSFRGLDTQYF,TGCGCCAGCAGCTTTCGGGGTTTGGATACGCAGTATTTT
TRBJ2-7,.,TRBV7-3,.,CASSLEEISEQYF,TGTGCCAGCAGCTTAGAGGAAATAAGCGAGCAGTACTTC
TRBJ1-5,.,TRBV27,.,CASSPGHNINQPQHF,TGTGCCAGCAGTCCGGGACACAATATAAATCAGCCCCAGCATTTT
TRBJ1-5,TRBD1,TRBV19,.,CASSSWGSTGTAYSNQPQHF,TGTGCCAGTAGTAGTTGGGGATCGACCGGGACAGCTTATAGCAATCAGCCCCAGCATTTT
TRBJ2-3,.,TRBV4-1,.,CASSQLATDTQYF,TGCGCCAGCAGCCAATTGGCCACAGATACGCAGTATTTT
TRBJ1-4,.,TRBV5-1,once,CASSLDREKLFF,TGCGCCAGCAGCTTGGACAGGGAAAAACTGTTTTTT
TRBJ1-1,TRBD1,TRBV7-8,.,CASSPQGTATLNTEAFF,TGTGCCAGCAGCCCCCAAGGGACAGCTACTCTGAACACTGAAGCTTTCTTT
TRBJ1-3,.,TRBV2,.,CASTSQGSFSGNTIYF,TGTGCCAGCACTTCTCAGGGGTCTTTCTCTGGAAACACCATATATTTT
TRBJ2-3,TRBD2,TRBV5-1,.,CASSLSGTGTDTQYF,TGCGCCAGCAGTCTTAGCGGGACCGGCACAGATACGCAGTATTTT
TRBJ2-7,TRBD1,TRBV19,.,CASSRDRVGYEQYF,TGTGCCAGTAGCCGGGACAGGGTGGGCTACGAGCAGTACTTC
TRBJ2-1,TRBD2,TRBV5-1,once,CASSLPSGDYNEQFF,TGCGCCAGCAGCTTGCCTAGCGGGGACTACAATGAGCAGTTCTTC
TRBJ1-4,.,TRBV7-9,.,CASSLAGREKLFF,TGTGCCAGCAGCTTAGCAGGGAGAGAAAAACTGTTTTTT
TRBJ2-2,TRBD2,TRBV11-2,.,CASSSRGSGEISGELFF,TGTGCCAGCAGCTCCCGTGGTAGCGGGGAAATATCCGGGGAGCTGTTTTTT
TRBJ2-2,.,TRBV5-4,.,CASSLGGANTGELFF,TGTGCCAGCAGCTTGGGAGGTGCGAACACCGGGGAGCTGTTTTTT
TRBJ2-7,TRBD1,TRBV18,.,CASSQGQIYEQYF,TGTGCCAGCTCACAGGGACAGATCTACGAGCAGTACTTC
TRBJ2-7,TRBD1,TRBV5-5,.,CASSLGSTGVYEQYF,TGTGCCAGCAGCTTGGGGTCTACAGGGGTCTACGAGCAGTACTTC
TRBJ2-7,.,TRBV4-2,.,CASSQDRATRTYF,TGTGCCAGCAGCCAAGATAGGGCGACTAGAACGTACTTC